These 31 T cell receptor beta chains came from one sample sequenced in a study of STAT5B mutations in CD4+ large granular lymphocyte leukemia (dated by TCRdb to about 2022). The library was prepared using the immunoSEQ multiplex PCR assay. TCRdb retrieved this table from immuneACCESS and kept in-frame rearrangements only. Not all clones are present; in checked studies, unresolved V genes account for under half, and no reason is known for the remainder. The sample includes a few thousand clones, with approximately 77% observed a single time. The ten most abundant clones make up around 75% of the sample. The source material was PBMCs. Source of these receptors: a man aged 55-75 years with CD4+ T-cell large granular lymphocyte leukemia.

The chain combines TRBV10-1 with TRBJ2-7, with D possibly matching TRBD2 (5 bases). The CDR3 is 12 amino acids. Trimming stripped 2 bases from V and 6 bases from J, with 8 bases between. In germline, CDR1 is WNHNN, CDR2 SYGVQD (reference sequence). DNA for the CDR3: TGCGCCAGCAGTGAGAGTGGAGGCGAGCAGTACTTC. Encoded protein: CASSESGGEQYF.

The chain has TRBV10-2 and TRBJ2-2; D is undetermined. CDR3 length: 15 amino acids. Trimming removed 3 bases at V and 0 bases at J, with 8 bases between. CDR1 and CDR2 from the germline V gene are WSHSY and SAAADI. DNA of the CDR3: TGCGCCAGCAGTGACTTTATAGCGAACACCGGGGAGCTGTTTTTT. It is translated as CASSDFIANTGELFF.

The CDR3 spells CASSPGGQYGYTF. The CDR3 DNA reads TGTGCCAGCAGTCCTGGGGGGCAGTATGGCTACACCTTC. V is TRBV2 and J is TRBJ1-2; possible D gene TRBD1, 6 bases. This CDR3 contains 13 residues. V dropped 5 bases and J dropped 5 bases, with 12 bases sitting between them. CDR1 and CDR2 (germline): SNHLY, FYNNEI. Using reference TRBV2 and TRBJ1-2 for the parts outside the CDR3, the full variable domain is EPEVTQTPSHQVTQMGQEVILRCVPISNHLYFYWYRQILGQKVEFLVSFYNNEISEKSEIFDDQFSVERPDGSNFTLKIRSTKLEDSAMYFCASSPGGQYGYTFGSGTRLTVV.

The chain joins TRBV9 to TRBJ1-5, with D possibly being TRBD1 (6 bases). This CDR3 region has 14 residues. Germline-derived CDR1 and CDR2 are SGDLS and YYNGEE. The V and J ends lost 2 bases and 6 bases respectively, with 12 bases between them. The CDR3 DNA follows: TGTGCCAGCAGCGTGGGGGGGGCTGGTCAGCCCCAGCATTTT. This gives the protein CASSVGGAGQPQHF.

V is TRBV30 and J is TRBJ2-1; D is perhaps TRBD1 or TRBD2 (5 bases each). With 4 bases removed from V and 5 bases from J, the gap between germline ends came to 18 bases. This CDR3 has 15 amino acids. Per germline, CDR1 GTSNPN and CDR2 SVGIG (reference sequence). CDR3 sequence (DNA): TGTGCCTGGACCCTCTTCCCCCAGGGAGACAATGAGCAGTTCTTC. Protein sequence: CAWTLFPQGDNEQFF.

DNA of the CDR3: TGTGCCAGCAGCTTATCGGGCAGGGCCTACGAGCAGTACTTC. It yields the protein CASSLSGRAYEQYF. V gene TRBV13 combines with J gene TRBJ2-7; D possibly corresponds to TRBD1 (5 bases). With 2 bases removed from V and 2 bases from J, the gap between germline ends came to 10 bases. This CDR3 region has 14 residues. Per the germline V gene, CDR1 is PRHDT and CDR2 is FYEKMQ (reference sequence).

The V gene is TRBV19, the J gene TRBJ2-7; 9 nucleotides agree with TRBD1. The CDR3 loop spans 14 amino acids. Germline V gene lookup returns CDR1 LNHDA and CDR2 SQIVND (reference sequence). V dropped 5 bases and J dropped 2; count of bases not matched to a gene: 4. In nucleotides, the CDR3 is TGTGCCAGTAGTTCGGGGGACAGGGCCTACGAGCAGTACTTC. It specifies CASSSGDRAYEQYF. The variable domain in full, completed from reference TRBV19 and TRBJ2-7, reads DGGITQSPKYLFRKEGQNVTLSCEQNLNHDAMYWYRQDPGQGLRLIYYSQIVNDFQKGDIAEGYSVSREKKESFPLTVTSAQKNPTAFYLCASSSGDRAYEQYFGPGTRLTVT.

The genes are TRBV9 and TRBJ2-7; D perhaps matches TRBD2 (5 bases). The CDR3 runs to 12 residues. Per the germline V gene, CDR1 is SGDLS and CDR2 is YYNGEE. V was trimmed by 4 bases and J by 7 bases, leaving 12 bases between them. The CDR3 sequence: CASSPATGEQYF. The CDR3 DNA sequence: TGTGCCAGCAGCCCCGCGACGGGGGAGCAGTACTTC.

The chain links TRBV18 to TRBJ1-1; D is uncertain. CDR1 and CDR2 (germline): KGHSH, LQKENI. This CDR3 region has 14 residues. The V end lost 1 base, the J end lost 10 bases, and 16 bases lay between the germline ends. DNA of the CDR3: TGTGCCAGCTCACCACGGAGGACGCAGGAAGGAGCTTTCTTT. Translation: CASSPRRTQEGAFF.

The gene calls are TRBV7-9 and TRBJ2-5; 7 bases line up with TRBD2. Germline values: CDR1 SEHNR, CDR2 FQNEAQ (reference sequence). This CDR3 is built from 18 residues. J lost 4 bases, V lost 1 base, and 15 bases had no gene match. The CDR3 loop is CASSLVFWGSWGGETQYF. In nucleotides, the CDR3 is TGTGCCAGCAGCTTAGTGTTTTGGGGGTCTTGGGGGGGAGAGACCCAGTACTTC.

The chain employs TRBV27 and TRBJ1-2, with a tentative D call TRBD1 (5 bases). This CDR3 contains 15 residues. Germline V gene lookup returns CDR1 MNHEY and CDR2 SMNVEV (reference sequence). Trimming left V 6 bases short and J 4 bases short, with 18 bases between. This CDR3 reads CASRTAGGTIYGYTF. CDR3 coding DNA: TGTGCCAGCAGGACGGCGGGGGGAACTATCTATGGCTACACCTTC.

CDR3 amino acids: CASSYSNPTAAEQFF. The CDR3 coding sequence is TGTGCCAGCAGTTACTCGAATCCCACGGCCGCTGAGCAGTTCTTC. The chain combines TRBV6-5 with TRBJ2-1; D is uncertain. This CDR3 spans 15 amino acids. Trimming took off 0 bases at V and 9 bases at J, with 15 bases between the two ends. The V gene's germline CDR1 is MNHEY and CDR2 SVGAGI.

This chain connects TRBV6-5 to TRBJ2-6, with TRBD2 matching over 7 bases. V dropped 10 bases and J dropped 1; count of bases not matched to a gene: 4. The CDR3 has 14 amino acids. Germline CDR1 is MNHEY and CDR2 is SVGAGI. CDR3 bases: TGTGCCACCGGGGGGATTTCTGGGGCCAACGTCCTGACTTTC. Translated, it gives CATGGISGANVLTF.

The chain employs TRBV13 and TRBJ2-3; no clear D gene. V lost 1 base, J lost 6 bases, and 14 bases lay in between. CDR1 is PRHDT, CDR2 FYEKMQ, per germline (reference sequence). The CDR3 runs 15 residues. The CDR3 spells CASSLEGLGVDTQYF. The CDR3 DNA follows: TGTGCCAGCAGCTTAGAAGGCCTAGGAGTGGATACGCAGTATTTT.

The rearrangement joins TRBV27 to TRBJ1-6, with no clear D. Germline CDR1 MNHEY, CDR2 SMNVEV (reference sequence). This CDR3 contains 13 residues. V gave up 3 bases and J gave up 6 bases, with 6 bases separating them. The CDR3 DNA reads as TGTGCCAGCAGTTTCGGTGGTAATTCACCCCTCCACTTT. This gives the protein CASSFGGNSPLHF.

In its sample, this clone was seen a few times. V usage is TRBV2 and J usage is TRBJ1-5; D not resolved. CDR1 is SNHLY and CDR2 is FYNNEI in the germline V gene. CDR3 length: 15 residues. Trimming took off 5 bases at V and 1 base at J, with 12 bases between the two ends. CDR3 coding DNA: TGTGCCAGCAGTTATTTGTGGATCAGCAATCAGCCCCAGCATTTT. Translated: CASSYLWISNQPQHF.

Here the CDR3 reads CASSPGLAGSEDTQYF. The CDR3 DNA follows: TGCGCCAGCAGCCCCGGACTAGCGGGGTCTGAAGATACGCAGTATTTT. The chain combines TRBV5-1 with TRBJ2-3, with 12 bases aligning to TRBD2. From germline, CDR1 is SGHRS and CDR2 YFSETQ. The V gene end was trimmed by 4 bases and the J gene end by 5 bases; junction bases not matched to a gene: 8. The CDR3 length is 16 residues.

V is TRBV11-2 and J is TRBJ2-7; D ambiguous. CDR1 is SGHAT and CDR2 is FQNNGV in the germline V gene. This CDR3 is 13 amino acids long. V was trimmed by 5 bases and J by 2 bases, leaving 10 bases between them. CDR3 amino acids: CASSPGRAYEQYF. The CDR3 bases are TGTGCCAGCAGCCCCGGTCGTGCCTACGAGCAGTACTTC.

V is TRBV12-5 and J is TRBJ1-2, with D uncertain. Looked up from germline, CDR1 is LGHNT and CDR2 is FRNRAP. V was clipped by 1 base and J by 8 bases, with 11 bases between them. This CDR3 has 13 residues. The CDR3 sequence: CASGLAEFRGYTF. Written as DNA, the CDR3 is TGTGCTAGTGGTTTGGCCGAATTTCGGGGCTACACCTTC. Full variable domain (rest looked up from reference TRBV12-5 and TRBJ1-2): DARVTQTPRHKVTEMGQEVTMRCQPILGHNTVFWYRQTMMQGLELLAYFRNRAPLDDSGMPKDRFSAEMPDATLATLKIQPSEPRDSAVYFCASGLAEFRGYTFGSGTRLTVV.

This clone came up once. The gene calls are TRBV19 and TRBJ2-7, with 8 bases matching TRBD1. Germline-derived CDR1 and CDR2 are LNHDA and SQIVND (reference sequence). This CDR3 comprises 17 residues. V lost 5 bases to trimming and J lost 0 bases; unmatched junction nucleotides: 12. This CDR3 is CASSPRDDRGSSYEQYF. DNA for the CDR3: TGTGCCAGTAGTCCCCGGGACGACAGGGGCTCCTCCTACGAGCAGTACTTC.

This clone was observed a single time. V and J are TRBV29-1 and TRBJ1-1, with D possibly matching TRBD1 (6 bases). Germline V gene data show CDR1 as SQVTM and CDR2 as ANQGSEA. This CDR3 has 12 amino acids. V dropped 8 bases and J dropped 2 bases, with 12 bases sitting between them. The CDR3 DNA follows: TGCAGCTCAACGGGACAAAACACTGAAGCTTTCTTT. Its translation: CSSTGQNTEAFF.

With regard to this clone: At one of its ends the junction is not consistent with the germline gene, which may arise from a read error. This sample also contains other DNA sequences that code for the same CDR3. The chain carries TRBV13 and TRBJ2-7, with 7 bases lining up with TRBD2. Germline V gene sequence: CDR1 PRHDT, CDR2 FYEKMQ (reference sequence). The CDR3 loop spans 14 amino acids. The CDR3 sequence is CASSQRGGPYEQYF. The CDR3, as DNA: TGTGCCAGCAGCCAACGGGGAGGGCCCTACGAGCAATACTTC.

The CDR3 region is CASSPHPGSYEQYF. The CDR3, as DNA: TGTGCCAGCAGCCCACACCCGGGTAGCTACGAGCAGTACTTC. The genes are TRBV7-9 and TRBJ2-7; D remains unclear. CDR3 length: 14 residues. The V end was cut by 5 bases, the J end by 3 bases, with 14 bases between. Germline CDR1 is SEHNR and CDR2 is FQNEAQ (reference sequence). Filled out from reference TRBV7-9 and TRBJ2-7, the complete variable domain reads DTGVSQNPRHKITKRGQNVTFRCDPISEHNRLYWYRQTLGQGPEFLTYFQNEAQLEKSRLLSDRFSAERPKGSFSTLEIQRTEQGDSAMYLCASSPHPGSYEQYFGPGTRLTVT.

The rearrangement joins TRBV4-1 to TRBJ2-1; TRBD2 aligns across 7 bases. Germline lookup yields CDR1 MGHRA and CDR2 YSYEKL. The V gene end was trimmed by 4 bases and the J gene end by 1 base; junction bases not matched to a gene: 7. There are 16 residues in the CDR3. CDR3 DNA sequence: TGCGCCAGCAGCCGATCTAGTAGCGGGTCCTACAATGAGCAGTTCTTC. It is translated as CASSRSSSGSYNEQFF.

The rearrangement links TRBV5-1 to TRBJ2-1, with 9 nucleotides matching TRBD2. The germline CDR1 and CDR2 sequences are SGHRS and YFSETQ. Trimming removed 5 bases from V and 2 bases from J; junction bases left unmatched: 8. CDR3 length: 16 residues. CDR3 region: CASSTPLAGTYNEQFF. CDR3 bases: TGCGCCAGCAGTACCCCGCTAGCGGGGACCTACAATGAGCAGTTCTTC.

The chain carries TRBV4-3 and TRBJ1-1, with unresolved D. CDR3 length equals 15 residues. With 0 bases removed from V and 1 base from J, the gap between germline ends came to 9 bases. Germline-derived CDR1 and CDR2 are LGHNA and YSLEER. The CDR3 DNA reads as TGCGCCAGCAGCCAAGATAATGCGAGGAACACTGAAGCTTTCTTT. Translated, it gives CASSQDNARNTEAFF.

The chain employs TRBV21-1 and TRBJ1-4; TRBD1 is the table's D call and was not checked against the DNA. TRBV21-1 is noted as a pseudogene. This CDR3 has 14 amino acids. DNA of the CDR3: TGTGCCAGCCAACTGGGCAGGAACGCTGAAAAACTGTTTTTT. Translation: CASQLGRNAEKLFF.

The chain employs TRBV7-9 and TRBJ2-2, with TRBD1 as a possible D gene (5 bases). Germline CDR1 and CDR2: SEHNR and FQNEAQ (reference sequence). The CDR3 loop spans 15 amino acids. V was clipped by 6 bases and J by 5 bases, with 16 bases between them. CDR3 amino acids: CASRRKDISTGELFF. CDR3 bases: TGTGCCAGCAGACGCAAGGACATTTCAACCGGGGAGCTGTTTTTT.

This sequence joins TRBV4-1 and TRBJ1-1, with a weak D call TRBD1 (5 bases). CDR3 size: 13 residues. Trimming took 1 base from V and 9 from J, leaving 12 bases between them. The germline gives CDR1 MGHRA, CDR2 YSYEKL. The CDR3 bases are TGCGCCAGCAGCCAAGGGATGGAGGGGAAAGCTTTCTTT. Translated: CASSQGMEGKAFF.

This clone was found a few times. The chain couples TRBV13 to TRBJ2-7; D unresolved. Germline lookup yields CDR1 PRHDT and CDR2 FYEKMQ (reference sequence). This CDR3 comprises 14 residues. V was cut by 7 bases and J by 0 bases, with 13 bases left in between. This CDR3 is CASNPVISSYEQYF. Here the CDR3 DNA reads TGTGCCAGCAACCCCGTCATAAGCTCCTACGAGCAGTACTTC. The full variable domain, completed using reference TRBV13 and TRBJ2-7, is AAGVIQSPRHLIKEKRETATLKCYPIPRHDTVYWYQQGPGQDPQFLISFYEKMQSDKGSIPDRFSAQQFSDYHSELNMSSLELGDSALYFCASNPVISSYEQYFGPGTRLTVT.

The chain employs TRBV4-3 and TRBJ2-7, with D perhaps being TRBD1 or TRBD2 (5 bases each). Between the trimmed V and J ends, which lost 0 bases and 2 bases, there was a span of 11 bases. Germline assignment: CDR1 LGHNA and CDR2 YSLEER. The CDR3 has 15 amino acids. The CDR3 DNA reads TGCGCCAGCAGCCAAGATCGTCAGGGAGCCTACGAGCAGTACTTC. Translated: CASSQDRQGAYEQYF.